This TCR beta chain was captured in a study of T cells in Graves' hyperthyroidism and ophthalmopathy. The sample holds a few counts of this clonotype. From RNA transcripts, TCR beta CDR3 regions were amplified. HTBI primers were the set used in a first-round RT-PCR of the TCR CDR3. TCRdb fed the multiplex PCR reads into MiXCR, producing one record per CDR3 protein. The sample carries under 450,000 distinct CDR3 sequences, 15% to 19% recorded once. V lost 4 bases and J lost 3, with 15 bases in between. The germline CDR1 and CDR2 sequences are SQVTM and ANQGSEA. The CDR3 runs to 15 residues. Sequencing used blood. The chain carries TRBV29-1 and TRBJ2-2, with unresolved D. The TCR was taken from a woman between 18 and 29 years old with Graves' hyperthyroidism. The CDR3 region has the DNA TGCAGCGTTGTCCCCTCGGACCCGTACACCGGGGAGCTGTTTTTT. It specifies CSVVPSDPYTGELFF.